This TCR beta chain was retrieved from a study of identifying expanded T cells in peripheral blood. Whole-study findings and limits: About 1.2 clones differed between technical replicates, versus approximately 17 and 20 over time. Two-week clone count variance significantly increased as total template count grew.

The CDR3 is made up of 12 amino acids. Trimming cost V 5 bases and J 1 base, with 6 bases left between them. CDR1 and CDR2 from the germline V gene are SEHNR and FQNEAQ (reference sequence). Measured with immunoSEQ multiplex PCR; TCRdb has only the in-frame clones, and not every one. The sample lists about 80,000 clones; more than 70% were seen once. During the collection period, no donor immune events like infections were recorded. This clone showed up just once. Its specificity is not known. Sequenced: blood. This TCR was recovered from a person between 18 and 75 years old in good health. V usage is TRBV7-9 and J usage is TRBJ2-7, with D perhaps TRBD2 (5 bases). The CDR3 sequence: CASSRGSYEQYF. CDR3 bases: TGTGCCAGCAGCCGAGGGTCCTACGAGCAGTACTTC.